A selection of T cell receptor beta chains follows, all from one sample in a study of shared clonotypes between healthy human individuals. Only in-frame clones appear in the TCRdb table, and some are missing; sequencing was by immunoSEQ multiplex PCR. This sample has roughly 480,000 clones, with roughly 78% found just once. Sequenced sample: PBMCs. The receptors derive from a woman in her 40s in good health. Some clones in this sample may be carry-over from other donors' samples. Both conserved end residues are part of each CDR3. A D gene is named only where the DNA matches it firmly. Not all rows give a size; the values are once, few, many and, for expanded clones, a class.

>TRBD1|TRBV2|.|TRBJ1-1
TGTGCCAGCAGGGACAGGGGGCCTGAAGCTTTCTTT
CASRDRGPEAFF
>TRBD2|TRBV19|.|TRBJ2-1
TGTGCCAGTAGTCCGCTCACTAGCGGGAGGGCCGATGAGCAGTTCTTC
CASSPLTSGRADEQFF
>TRBD2|TRBV27|.|TRBJ2-7
TGTGCCAGCAGTCCAGTCTCTAGCGGGGGTGGCGGCGAGCAGTACTTC
CASSPVSSGGGGEQYF
>.|TRBV6-5|.|TRBJ1-1
TGTGCCAGCAGTTACCGGGGGGGGACTGAAGCTTTCTTT
CASSYRGGTEAFF
>TRBD1|TRBV11-2|once|TRBJ1-2
TGTGCCAGCAGTCATCATCGACAGGGCCCTCGAAACTATGGCTACACCTTC
CASSHHRQGPRNYGYTF
>.|TRBV5-1|.|TRBJ2-7
TGCGCCAGCAGCGAATCCTACGAGCAGTACTTC
CASSESYEQYF
>.|TRBV6-5|.|TRBJ2-4
TGTGCCAGCGCCAGGCTAGCCAAAAACATTCAGTACTTC
CASARLAKNIQYF
>.|TRBV2|.|TRBJ2-7
TGTGCCAGCAGTGTATTAGGGGAGGAGCAGTACTTC
CASSVLGEEQYF
>TRBD2|TRBV28|.|TRBJ2-5
TGTGCCAGCAGTTCCCCGGGAGGAGGACCTCAGATTACGGCCCAGTACTTC
CASSSPGGGPQITAQYF
>.|TRBV6-1|.|TRBJ2-1
TGTGCCAGCAATCCCAGGGGTCACTCCTACAATGAGCAGTTCTTC
CASNPRGHSYNEQFF
>.|TRBV27|.|TRBJ1-5
TGTGCCAGCAGTTACTCGAGCAGTCCAAATCAGCCCCAGCATTTT
CASSYSSSPNQPQHF
>.|TRBV5-4|.|TRBJ2-5
TGTGCCAGCAGCTCCTACCAAGGGGAGACCCAGTACTTC
CASSSYQGETQYF
>.|TRBV5-1|.|TRBJ1-2
TGCGCCAGCACCCTGGACCCGACCGGCAGGGGCTACACCTTC
CASTLDPTGRGYTF
>TRBD2|TRBV6-5|.|TRBJ2-1
TGTGCCAGCAGGCAACTAGCGGGAGTAGGTGAGCAGTTCTTC
CASRQLAGVGEQFF
>.|TRBV10-3|.|TRBJ2-1
TGTGCCATCAGCGCTAGATTAGATGCACCTGAGCAGTTCTTC
CAISARLDAPEQFF
>.|TRBV5-1|.|TRBJ2-5
TGCGCCAGCAGCTCGCCGGGACCGCGACAAGAGACCCAGTACTTC
CASSSPGPRQETQYF
>.|TRBV4-2|.|TRBJ1-4
TGTGCCAGCAGCCAAGAACTTACCCCGCCGCGTGAAAAACTGTTTTTT
CASSQELTPPREKLFF
>.|TRBV7-2|few|TRBJ2-5
TGTGCCAGCAGCTTATCGCGAGAGACCCAGTACTTC
CASSLSRETQYF
>.|TRBV5-6|.|TRBJ2-5
TGTGCCAGCAACTTGGCGGGTGGAGAGACCCAGTACTTC
CASNLAGGETQYF
>TRBD1|TRBV5-6|few|TRBJ2-2
TGTGCCAGCAGGCGGACAGGGGAGACCGGGGAGCTGTTTTTT
CASRRTGETGELFF
>.|TRBV9|.|TRBJ1-1
TGTGCCAGCAGCGTCCAGAAGAACACTGAAGCTTTCTTT
CASSVQKNTEAFF
>TRBD2|TRBV6-4|.|TRBJ2-1
TGTGCCAGCAGTGACTCGCGGGAGGGCATCAATGAGCAGTTCTTC
CASSDSREGINEQFF
>TRBD2|TRBV9|.|TRBJ2-2
TGTGCCAGCAGCCCGCGACTAGCGGGGCACACCGGGGAGCTGTTTTTT
CASSPRLAGHTGELFF
>.|TRBV5-1|few|TRBJ2-7
TGCGCCAGCAGCTTGACCAGCTCAGGGCACTACGAGCAGTACTTC
CASSLTSSGHYEQYF
>TRBD2|TRBV7-2|.|TRBJ2-1
TGTGCCAGCAGCTTTAGCGGGAGGCACCACAATGAGCAGTTCTTC
CASSFSGRHHNEQFF
>.|TRBV7-7|.|TRBJ2-7
TGTGCCAGCAGCGCCTCTCCCGGGACGGACTCCTACGAGCAGTACTTC
CASSASPGTDSYEQYF
>.|TRBV5-6|.|TRBJ2-2
TGTGCCAGTATGTACCAGAACACCGGGGAGCTGTTTTTT
CASMYQNTGELFF
>.|TRBV9|.|TRBJ2-7
TGTGCCAGCAGCGTACTCGTAGGATCCGAGCAGTACTTC
CASSVLVGSEQYF
>.|TRBV7-9|.|TRBJ1-5
TGTGCCAGCAGCCTGGACCGAAATCAGCCCCAGCATTTT
CASSLDRNQPQHF
>.|TRBV10-3|.|TRBJ1-1
TGTGCCATCAGCGTGACGGGGAACACTGAAGCTTTCTTT
CAISVTGNTEAFF
>TRBD1|TRBV10-3|.|TRBJ1-2
TGTGCCATCAGTGACCCCCCAGACAGGGGGCGCCCCTATGGCTACACCTTC
CAISDPPDRGRPYGYTF
>TRBD2|TRBV4-3|.|TRBJ2-1
TGCGCCAGCAGCCAAGATCCCTCTTCTCTAGCGGGAGTTAGGAGTGAGCAGTTCTTC
CASSQDPSSLAGVRSEQFF
>TRBD1|TRBV11-2|once|TRBJ1-1
TGTGCCAGCAGCCCAGACAGGGGCACTGAAGCTTTCTTT
CASSPDRGTEAFF
>TRBD1|TRBV7-9|.|TRBJ2-7
TGTGCCAGCAGCCGACAGGGGGCCAACTACGAGCAGTACTTC
CASSRQGANYEQYF
>TRBD2|TRBV30|.|TRBJ2-2
TGTGCCTGGAGTGTAGGCGGGGGGACCGGGGAGCTGTTTTTT
CAWSVGGGTGELFF
>.|TRBV29-1|.|TRBJ1-1
TGCAGCGTTGCCCCCTGGGGTACCAACACTGAAGCTTTCTTT
CSVAPWGTNTEAFF
>TRBD1|TRBV7-9|.|TRBJ2-2
TGTGCCAGCAGCTTTCCGAGGAACAGGGGTAACACCGGGGAGCTGTTTTTT
CASSFPRNRGNTGELFF
>.|TRBV2|.|TRBJ1-4
TGTGCCAGCACTGGACGTCTTAATGAAAAACTGTTTTTT
CASTGRLNEKLFF
>.|TRBV1|.|TRBJ2-7
TGCACCAGCAGCCACGTACCTATAGCGGGAGGTCAATACTACGAGCAGTACTTC
CTSSHVPIAGGQYYEQYF
>TRBD1|TRBV30|.|TRBJ1-5
TGTGCCTGGAGTAGACACCGGGACAGTAGCAATCAGCCCCAGCATTTT
CAWSRHRDSSNQPQHF
>TRBD1|TRBV5-5|.|TRBJ2-7
TGTGCCAGCAGCTTGGCCGGGACAGGGGGCTACGAGCAGTACTTC
CASSLAGTGGYEQYF
>TRBD1|TRBV28|.|TRBJ2-5
TGTGCCAGCAGACTGACAGGGGGATTGGAGACCCAGTACTTC
CASRLTGGLETQYF
>TRBD2|TRBV28|.|TRBJ2-1
TGTGCCAGCAGTTTTAGCCTAGCGGGACCCAATGAGCAGTTCTTC
CASSFSLAGPNEQFF
>TRBD1|TRBV4-1|.|TRBJ1-4
TGCGCCAGCAGCTCCCCGGGACAGATATCTGAAAAACTGTTTTTT
CASSSPGQISEKLFF
>.|TRBV15|.|TRBJ2-3
TGTGCCACCAGCAGAGATCGGGAACTCACAGATACGCAGTATTTT
CATSRDRELTDTQYF